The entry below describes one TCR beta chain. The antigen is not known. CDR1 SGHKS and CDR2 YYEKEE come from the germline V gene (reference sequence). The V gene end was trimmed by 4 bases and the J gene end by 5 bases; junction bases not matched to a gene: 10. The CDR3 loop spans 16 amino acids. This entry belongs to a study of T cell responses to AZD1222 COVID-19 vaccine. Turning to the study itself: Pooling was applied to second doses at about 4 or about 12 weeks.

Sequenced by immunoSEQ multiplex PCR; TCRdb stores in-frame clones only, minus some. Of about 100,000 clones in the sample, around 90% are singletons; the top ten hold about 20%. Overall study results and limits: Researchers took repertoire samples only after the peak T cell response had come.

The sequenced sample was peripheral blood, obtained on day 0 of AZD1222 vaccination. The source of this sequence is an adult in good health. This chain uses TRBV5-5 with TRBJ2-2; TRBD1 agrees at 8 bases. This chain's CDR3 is CASSGGTGRLTGELFF. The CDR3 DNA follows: TGTGCCAGCAGCGGGGGGACAGGTCGTTTGACCGGGGAGCTGTTTTTT.